A selection of T cell receptor beta chains follows, all from one sample in a study of T cells in localized non-small cell lung cancer. TCRdb's copy holds only in-frame clones and misses some; the assay was immunoSEQ multiplex PCR. Altogether around 40,000 clones are present, roughly 83% being singletons, with the ten largest covering 7.5% to 8%. Sequenced here: PBMCs, sampled before any cancer treatment. Receptors originate from a man between 40 and 70 years old with stage II lung adenocarcinoma. CDR3s include the opening cysteine and the closing phenylalanine or tryptophan. D genes are given only for firm matches.

V: TRBV11-2; J: TRBJ2-2; D: .; CDR3: CASSSRRELFF
V: TRBV5-4; J: TRBJ1-1; D: .; CDR3: CASRLRGSTEAFF
V: TRBV7-9; J: TRBJ2-1; D: TRBD2; CDR3: CASSPRTSGSNEQFF
V: TRBV6-1; J: TRBJ2-7; D: TRBD1; CDR3: CASSRTGTYEQYF
V: TRBV9; J: TRBJ1-2; D: .; CDR3: CASSLGSSGGNYGYTF
V: TRBV9; J: TRBJ2-7; D: TRBD2; CDR3: CASSVEASGNSYEQYF
V: TRBV30; J: TRBJ1-5; D: .; CDR3: CAWSVRPGSNQPQHF
V: TRBV18; J: TRBJ2-1; D: TRBD1; CDR3: CASSGQGDNEQFF
V: TRBV27; J: TRBJ1-5; D: .; CDR3: CASTRTGYSNQPQHF
V: TRBV28; J: TRBJ2-7; D: .; CDR3: CASTDPSLTDEQYF
V: TRBV2; J: TRBJ1-5; D: TRBD1; CDR3: CASRGQGNSRGLAQHF
V: TRBV30; J: TRBJ1-2; D: .; CDR3: CAWRRGQGGGYTF
V: TRBV5-1; J: TRBJ1-1; D: TRBD1; CDR3: CASCLQTGTTEAFF